One sample yielded the 24 T cell receptor beta chains listed below, sequenced in a study of blood T cell repertoires in COVID-19. Repertoires were generated with immunoSEQ multiplex PCR, while TCRdb's copy carries only in-frame clones and drops some. The sample has some 240,000 clones, 65% to 90% seen once. Sequenced: peripheral blood. Every receptor here comes from a woman in her 70s with COVID-19, enrolled during active disease.

The chain uses TRBV24-1 and TRBJ1-2, with 7 positions matching TRBD1. Germline-derived CDR1 and CDR2 are KGHDR and SFDVKD. The CDR3 sequence is 15 residues long. Trimming took 3 bases from V and 1 from J; bases not matched to a gene: 4. This CDR3 reads CATSDAGTVNYGYTF. In nucleotides, the CDR3 is TGTGCCACCAGTGATGCCGGGACAGTTAACTATGGCTACACCTTC.

The J gene is TRBJ1-5, the V gene TRBV7-2, with D possibly TRBD1 on 5 matching bases. The germline V and J ends were trimmed by 2 bases and 4 bases, with 15 bases remaining between them. The CDR3 totals 16 residues. Germline loops: CDR1 SGHTA, CDR2 FQGNSA. The CDR3 DNA reads TGTGCCAGCAGCTTACGAGACAGAGTTTGGAATCAGCCCCAGCATTTT. It translates to CASSLRDRVWNQPQHF.

The chain joins TRBV29-1 to TRBJ2-1, with TRBD2 identical over 9 bases. This CDR3 has 14 residues. From germline, CDR1 is SQVTM and CDR2 ANQGSEA. V shed 6 bases, J shed 4 bases, and the junction held 7 bases outside the gene matches. The CDR3 region is CSVETSGSYNEQFF. CDR3 sequence (DNA): TGCAGCGTGGAGACTAGCGGTTCTTACAATGAGCAGTTCTTC.

The chain recombines TRBV7-3 with TRBJ2-3; 11 nucleotides agree with TRBD2. The V gene end was trimmed by 5 bases and the J gene end by 7 bases; junction bases not matched to a gene: 14. From germline, CDR1 is SGHTA and CDR2 FQGTGA. This CDR3 region has 17 residues. CDR3 nucleotide sequence: TGTGCCAGCAGCCTCCAGGGCGGGACTAGCGGCGCAAATACGCAGTATTTT. Translated: CASSLQGGTSGANTQYF.

The chain couples TRBV29-1 to TRBJ2-3; 8 bases match TRBD1. J gave up 1 base and V 3 bases, and 0 bases lay outside the gene matches. The CDR3 loop spans 13 amino acids. The germline V gene has CDR1 SQVTM and CDR2 ANQGSEA. The CDR3 region is CSVEGQGTDTQYF. The CDR3 bases are TGCAGCGTTGAGGGACAGGGCACAGATACGCAGTATTTT.

V gene TRBV12-5 combines with J gene TRBJ1-1; D is possibly TRBD1 (5 bases). Germline V lookup: CDR1 LGHNT, CDR2 FRNRAP. Trimming removed 1 base from V and 3 bases from J, with 21 bases in between. The CDR3 is made up of 18 amino acids. As DNA, the CDR3 is TGTGCTAGTGGTTTGGGGCTGGGGGGTGTGATGATCGACACTGAAGCTTTCTTT. Its translation is CASGLGLGGVMIDTEAFF.

The CDR3 loop is CASSPLGGTEAFF. For the CDR3, the DNA is TGTGCCAGCAGTCCCCTCGGGGGCACTGAAGCTTTCTTT. The chain recombines TRBV27 with TRBJ1-1; D perhaps matches TRBD1 (5 bases). Germline V gene sequence: CDR1 MNHEY, CDR2 SMNVEV (reference sequence). The CDR3 totals 13 residues. Between the trimmed V and J ends, which lost 5 bases and 4 bases, there was a span of 11 bases.

A few counts support this clone. This chain's CDR3 is CASSKTGPGETQYF. CDR3 sequence (DNA): TGTGCCAGCAGCAAGACAGGGCCCGGGGAGACCCAGTACTTC. This sequence joins TRBV5-6 and TRBJ2-5; 7 positions match TRBD1. The CDR3 covers 14 residues. From germline, CDR1 is SGHDT and CDR2 YYEEEE. V gave up 4 bases and J gave up 5 bases; unmatched junction bases: 8. The full variable domain, with the rest looked up from reference TRBV5-6 and TRBJ2-5, is DAGVTQSPTHLIKTRGQQVTLRCSPKSGHDTVSWYQQALGQGPQFIFQYYEEEERQRGNFPDRFSGHQFPNYSSELNVNALLLGDSALYLCASSKTGPGETQYFGPGTRLLVL.

The CDR3 nucleotides are TGCAGTGCTAGTACGCGCGGGAGAGTCTCCTACAATGAGCAGTTCTTC. It is translated as CSASTRGRVSYNEQFF. The chain links TRBV20-1 to TRBJ2-1; 7 bases are shared with TRBD2. CDR1 and CDR2 (germline): DFQATT, SNEGSKA (reference sequence). V was clipped by 3 bases and J by 0 bases; unmatched bases: 8. The CDR3 totals 16 residues.

The chain is built from TRBV7-9 and TRBJ1-4; D may be TRBD1 (6 bases). V lost 5 bases, J lost 5 bases, and 12 bases lay in between. There are 14 residues in the CDR3. The germline gives CDR1 SEHNR, CDR2 FQNEAQ (reference sequence). Here the CDR3 reads CASSPDRRNEKLFF. CDR3 nucleotides: TGTGCCAGCAGCCCAGACAGGAGGAATGAAAAACTGTTTTTT.

This sequence joins TRBV6-5 and TRBJ1-5, with a possible D match to TRBD1 (5 bases). The CDR3 covers 14 residues. V was pared by 0 bases and J by 5 bases, with 8 bases between. Looked up from germline, CDR1 is MNHEY and CDR2 is SVGAGI. As DNA, the CDR3 is TGTGCCAGCAGTTACTCAGGGGAAGATCAGCCCCAGCATTTT. Its translation: CASSYSGEDQPQHF.

The chain couples TRBV19 to TRBJ1-1; TRBD1 matches at 7 bases. The CDR3 covers 15 residues. The germline gives CDR1 LNHDA, CDR2 SQIVND (reference sequence). The V and J ends lost 7 bases and 1 base, in that order; junction bases with no gene match: 9. The CDR3 DNA reads TGTGCCAGTATAGGGACAGCGAGAGCGAACACTGAAGCTTTCTTT. This gives the protein CASIGTARANTEAFF.

This rearrangement joins TRBV2 to TRBJ2-7; 8 bases align to TRBD1. The CDR3 totals 13 residues. V shed 7 bases, J shed 2 bases, and the junction held 4 bases outside the gene matches. CDR1 SNHLY and CDR2 FYNNEI come from the germline V gene. The CDR3 here is CASIRDRTYEQYF. CDR3 nucleotide sequence: TGTGCCAGCATCCGGGACAGGACCTACGAGCAGTACTTC.

V usage is TRBV6-5 and J usage is TRBJ1-1; 7 nucleotides line up with TRBD1. V shed 7 bases and J 4 bases; nucleotides not matched to a gene: 6. This CDR3 comprises 13 residues. The germline CDR1 and CDR2 sequences are MNHEY and SVGAGI. CDR3 in amino acids: CASTRAGGTEAFF. In nucleotides, the CDR3 is TGTGCCAGCACGCGGGCAGGGGGCACTGAAGCTTTCTTT.

A word on this clone: Relative to the germline gene, one junction end is altered; a read error may explain this. The CDR3 bases are TGTGCCAGCAGCGGGGCCCTGGATGACACGGGGGAGCTGTTTTTT. This codes for CASSGALDDTGELFF. The chain uses TRBV11-3 and TRBJ2-2, with a weak D call TRBD1 (5 bases). This CDR3 has 15 residues. CDR1 and CDR2 (germline): SGHNT, YENEEA.

The chain is built from TRBV6-5 and TRBJ1-1; 10 bases match TRBD1. This CDR3 is 13 amino acids long. Germline V CDR1 and CDR2: MNHEY, SVGAGI. After removal of 8 bases from V and 10 bases from J, the junction contained 10 bases not matched to a gene. The CDR3 sequence: CASAKDRGRGAFF. The CDR3 nucleotides are TGTGCCAGCGCTAAAGACAGGGGGCGCGGAGCTTTCTTT.

This chain connects TRBV6-5 to TRBJ1-5; D gene unclear. CDR1 and CDR2 from the germline V gene are MNHEY and SVGAGI. There are 13 residues in the CDR3. Trimming removed 3 bases from V and 8 bases from J, with 11 bases in between. As DNA, the CDR3 is TGTGCCAGCAGTTATCGTCGAGCGGAGCCCCAGCATTTT. Its protein is CASSYRRAEPQHF.

The table lists this clone with a count of one. The chain has TRBV27 and TRBJ2-2; possible D gene TRBD1, 5 bases. This CDR3 spans 14 amino acids. V was clipped by 3 bases and J by 4 bases, with 9 bases between them. Germline CDR1 is MNHEY and CDR2 is SMNVEV (reference sequence). The CDR3 loop is CASSFSGSTGELFF. CDR3 coding DNA: TGTGCCAGCAGTTTCTCAGGGTCCACCGGGGAGCTGTTTTTT.

This clone was seen a handful of times. V is TRBV3-1 (or the pseudogene TRBV3-2) and J is TRBJ2-2; D is uncertain. V lost 5 bases and J lost 1, with 14 bases in between. CDR3 length: 16 amino acids. Germline CDR1 is LGHDT and CDR2 is YNNKEL (reference sequence). For the CDR3, the DNA is TGTGCCAGCAGCGACCTGGATGAGGAGAACACCGGGGAGCTGTTTTTT. Protein sequence: CASSDLDEENTGELFF.

The chain is built from TRBV2 and TRBJ2-7; the D gene is possibly TRBD2 (7 bases). The CDR3 runs 13 residues. Trimming removed 6 bases from V and 6 bases from J, with 15 bases in between. Germline V gene sequence: CDR1 SNHLY, CDR2 FYNNEI. The CDR3 here is CASRWGGRAEQYF. DNA of the CDR3: TGTGCCAGCAGATGGGGGGGGCGGGCCGAGCAGTACTTC.

This chain links TRBV10-3 with TRBJ2-4, with 12 bases lining up with TRBD1. The CDR3 covers 13 residues. Germline loops: CDR1 ENHRY, CDR2 SYGVKD. V shed 6 bases, J shed 13 bases, and the junction held 7 bases outside the gene matches. The CDR3 sequence is CAIRNGTGGNQYF. In DNA form, the CDR3 reads TGTGCCATCAGGAACGGGACAGGGGGCAACCAGTACTTC.

This rearrangement joins TRBV5-6 to TRBJ2-3, with TRBD2 matching 13 bases. The germline gives CDR1 SGHDT, CDR2 YYEEEE. V lost 4 bases and J lost 6; bases outside the gene matches: 11. The length of the CDR3 is 17 residues. The chain's CDR3 is CASSRFGLAGVQDTQYF. In DNA, the CDR3 is TGTGCCAGCAGCCGCTTCGGACTAGCGGGGGTTCAGGATACGCAGTATTTT.

This chain connects TRBV6-5 to TRBJ2-1; 11 bases align to TRBD2. The trim removed 4 bases at V and 4 bases at J, leaving 3 bases unmatched. CDR3 length: 15 residues. From germline, CDR1 is MNHEY and CDR2 SVGAGI. CDR3 residues: CASSSSGGKYNEQFF. DNA of the CDR3: TGTGCCAGCAGTTCTAGCGGGGGGAAATACAATGAGCAGTTCTTC.

This clone was observed a few times. The chain joins TRBV7-8 to TRBJ2-7; possibly TRBD2 for D (5 bases). In germline, CDR1 is SGHVS, CDR2 FQNEAQ. V lost 5 bases and J lost 6, with 26 bases in between. CDR3 size: 17 residues. This CDR3 reads CASSPRGLLRRTPEQYF. In DNA form, the CDR3 reads TGTGCCAGCAGCCCCAGAGGGCTATTGCGAAGGACCCCCGAGCAGTACTTC.